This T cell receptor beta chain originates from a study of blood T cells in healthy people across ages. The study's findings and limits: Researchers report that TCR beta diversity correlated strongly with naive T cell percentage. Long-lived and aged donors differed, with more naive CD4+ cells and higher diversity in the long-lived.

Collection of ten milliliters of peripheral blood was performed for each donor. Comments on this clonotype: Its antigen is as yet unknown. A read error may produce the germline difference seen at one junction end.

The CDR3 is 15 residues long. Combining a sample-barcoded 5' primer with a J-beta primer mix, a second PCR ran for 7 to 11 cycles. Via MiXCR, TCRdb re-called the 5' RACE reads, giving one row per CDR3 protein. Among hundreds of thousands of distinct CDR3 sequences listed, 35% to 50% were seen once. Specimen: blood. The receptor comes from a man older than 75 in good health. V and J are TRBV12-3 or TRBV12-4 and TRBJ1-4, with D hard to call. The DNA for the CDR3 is TGTGCCAGCAGTTTAAACCCGCAAACTAATGTAAAACTGTTTTTT. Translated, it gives CASSLNPQTNVKLFF.